This TCR beta chain was recorded in a study of T cell changes during pregnancy in multiple sclerosis. Sequencing was performed with immunoSEQ multiplex PCR; in TCRdb, only in-frame clones are kept and a portion is missing. The table shows some 57,000 clones, with roughly nine tenths occurring only once. The CDR3 sequence is 13 residues long. Germline CDR1 is MNHEY and CDR2 is SVGAGI. With 6 bases clipped from V and 2 bases from J, the junction kept 3 bases outside the gene matches. In this sample, this clone turned up once. The sequencing used CD4+ T cells from peripheral blood mononuclear cells, collected after pregnancy. The sequence derives from a female donor in good health, enrolled as a control in a pregnancy study. V usage is TRBV6-5 and J usage is TRBJ2-5; 7 nucleotides match TRBD2. The CDR3: CASRGREQETQYF. CDR3 nucleotides: TGTGCCAGCAGGGGGAGGGAGCAAGAGACCCAGTACTTC.